The 20 T cell receptor beta chains below were found in one sample sequenced in a study of T-cell reconstitution after alpha-beta-depleted transplantation in children. Preparation of the TCRbeta library involved a method that used unique molecular identifiers. TCRdb redid the calling of the PCR reads with MiXCR, one entry per CDR3 protein. The sample holds 700,000 to 850,000 distinct CDR3 sequences, 16% seen once. The specimen comprised PBMCs, mostly from graft donor cells, sampled 360 days after TCRalphabeta/CD19-depleted stem cell transplant. These receptors were taken from a male patient aged 10 to 17 who had a stem cell transplant for acute lymphoblastic leukemia, so the T cells may come from the graft donor.

V is TRBV7-8 and J is TRBJ1-2; no firm D call. This CDR3 has 12 residues. Trimming cost V 1 base and J 8 bases, with 8 bases left between them. CDR1 and CDR2 from the germline V gene are SGHVS and FQNEAQ. The CDR3 bases are TGTGCCAGCAGCTTAGGGACCATGGGCTACACCTTC. This sequence encodes CASSLGTMGYTF. Variable domain in full (rest from reference TRBV7-8 and TRBJ1-2): GAGVSQSPRYKVAKRGQDVALRCDPISGHVSLFWYQQALGQGPEFLTYFQNEAQLDKSGLPSDRFFAERPEGSVSTLKIQRTQQEDSAVYLCASSLGTMGYTFGSGTRLTVV.

V usage is TRBV15 and J usage is TRBJ2-7, with D possibly being TRBD1 or TRBD2 (5 bases each). Germline V lookup: CDR1 LNHNV, CDR2 YYDKDF (reference sequence). The CDR3 has 18 amino acids. Trimming removed 1 base at V and 0 bases at J, with 19 bases between. The chain's CDR3 is CATSRVGTSGVSSYEQYF. Here the CDR3 DNA reads TGTGCCACCAGCAGAGTGGGGACCTCGGGCGTAAGCTCCTACGAGCAGTACTTC. Based on the CDR3 plus reference TRBV15 and TRBJ2-7, the full variable domain is DAMVIQNPRYQVTQFGKPVTLSCSQTLNHNVMYWYQQKSSQAPKLLFHYYDKDFNNEADTPDNFQSRRPNTSFCFLDIRSPGLGDTAMYLCATSRVGTSGVSSYEQYFGPGTRLTVT.

This clonotype has ten or more counts. The rearrangement joins TRBV2 to TRBJ2-4; 10 nucleotides agree with TRBD2. Per germline, CDR1 SNHLY and CDR2 FYNNEI. The V and J ends lost 5 bases and 3 bases, in that order; junction bases with no gene match: 7. The CDR3 loop spans 16 amino acids. The CDR3 protein is CASSPLAGVGKNIQYF. The CDR3 DNA is TGTGCCAGCAGTCCGCTAGCGGGAGTTGGCAAAAACATTCAGTACTTC.

This chain joins TRBV5-1 and TRBJ2-2; perhaps TRBD1 as D (6 bases). Germline CDR1 SGHRS, CDR2 YFSETQ. V shed 0 bases and J shed 4 bases, with 13 bases lying between them. The CDR3 totals 16 residues. CDR3 residues: CASSLDVGAGTGELFF. As DNA, the CDR3 is TGCGCCAGCAGCTTGGACGTGGGGGCCGGCACCGGGGAGCTGTTTTTT.

This clonotype was counted between two and nine times. Mismatch with germline at one junction end may stem from a read error. The chain employs TRBV7-9 and TRBJ1-1, with 10 bases that match TRBD1. CDR1 is SEHNR, CDR2 FQNEAQ, per germline (reference sequence). This CDR3 is 13 amino acids long. CDR3 bases: TGTGCCAGCATCTTAGAGACAGGGGGCAGCCCTTTCTTT. This sequence encodes CASILETGGSPFF.

V gene TRBV5-1 combines with J gene TRBJ1-4, with D perhaps matching TRBD1 (6 bases). V was pared by 4 bases and J by 0 bases, with 22 bases between. Germline CDR1 is SGHRS and CDR2 is YFSETQ. The CDR3 is 19 residues long. The CDR3 sequence: CASSPAKGGDPATNEKLFF. CDR3 nucleotide sequence: TGCGCCAGCAGCCCGGCTAAGGGGGGAGACCCTGCAACTAATGAAAAACTGTTTTTT.

The sample holds many counts of this clonotype. The chain has TRBV4-1 and TRBJ2-1, with D perhaps matching TRBD1 (6 bases). The length of the CDR3 is 12 residues. Deletions cut 3 bases from V and 7 bases from J, with 7 bases between. Germline V gene lookup returns CDR1 MGHRA and CDR2 YSYEKL. The CDR3: CASSQQGNEQFF. The CDR3 DNA reads TGCGCCAGCAGCCAGCAGGGGAATGAGCAGTTCTTC.

This clonotype has only a few counts. The chain joins TRBV19 to TRBJ2-1; 9 bases fit TRBD2. The junction had 9 bases not matched to a gene; V was cut back by 2 bases and J by 4 bases. The germline V gene has CDR1 LNHDA and CDR2 SQIVND (reference sequence). The CDR3 loop spans 17 amino acids. DNA for the CDR3: TGTGCCAGTAGTATACGAGCGGGAGGTTCGGAATACAATGAGCAGTTCTTC. It codes for CASSIRAGGSEYNEQFF.

This clonotype was counted between two and nine times. The chain links TRBV7-9 to TRBJ2-2; D gene ambiguous. The CDR3 runs to 13 residues. V lost 7 bases to trimming and J lost 5 bases, with 11 bases between them. The germline CDR1 and CDR2 sequences are SEHNR and FQNEAQ (reference sequence). CDR3: CASTPVLTGELFF. Written as DNA, the CDR3 is TGTGCCAGCACCCCCGTACTGACCGGGGAGCTGTTTTTT.

This clonotype has more than one count but fewer than ten. The chain links TRBV15 to TRBJ2-7; maybe TRBD2 (6 bases). Germline CDR1 and CDR2: LNHNV and YYDKDF (reference sequence). Trimming pared 5 bases from V and 0 bases from J, leaving 14 bases between. There are 15 residues in the CDR3. In DNA, the CDR3 is TGTGCCACCAGCCCCCTAGCGCGCAGCTCCTACGAGCAGTACTTC. It is translated as CATSPLARSSYEQYF.

This clonotype was detected only a few times. This chain links TRBV5-1 with TRBJ2-1, with D hard to call. This CDR3 region has 13 residues. V shed 0 bases and J shed 7 bases, with 8 bases lying between them. Germline CDR1 is SGHRS and CDR2 is YFSETQ. Written as DNA, the CDR3 is TGCGCCAGCAGCTTGGAATTCAATAATGAGCAGTTCTTC. Translating it yields CASSLEFNNEQFF.

The chain is built from TRBV10-2 and TRBJ2-4, with D unclear. CDR3 length: 12 amino acids. V was trimmed by 4 bases and J by 1 base, leaving 2 bases between them. Germline loops: CDR1 WSHSY, CDR2 SAAADI. The CDR3: CASSVAKNIQYF. The CDR3 bases are TGCGCCAGCAGTGTTGCCAAAAACATTCAGTACTTC.

A single count supports this clonotype. The V and J genes are TRBV7-9 and TRBJ1-4; no definite D call. The V end lost 5 bases, the J end lost 14 bases, and 12 bases lay between the germline ends. Germline V lookup: CDR1 SEHNR, CDR2 FQNEAQ (reference sequence). The CDR3 has 11 residues. The CDR3 region has the DNA TGTGCCAGCAGCGGCCCTTTGCGGCTGTTTTTT. Encoded protein: CASSGPLRLFF.

This clonotype turned up a few times. V gene TRBV12-3 or TRBV12-4 combines with J gene TRBJ2-7; weak D call: TRBD2 (5 bases). Trimming took off 6 bases at V and 2 bases at J, with 11 bases between the two ends. This CDR3 region has 13 residues. CDR3 region: CASSQSGPYEQYF. The CDR3 DNA is TGTGCCAGCAGCCAAAGCGGTCCCTACGAGCAGTACTTC.

The V and J genes are TRBV7-8 and TRBJ2-5; 10 positions match TRBD2. With 1 base clipped from V and 2 bases from J, the junction kept 10 bases outside the gene matches. Per the germline V gene, CDR1 is SGHVS and CDR2 is FQNEAQ. The CDR3 is made up of 18 amino acids. CDR3 protein: CASSLDPSGRVGQETQYF. The CDR3 nucleotides are TGTGCCAGCAGCTTAGACCCGAGCGGGAGGGTAGGGCAAGAGACCCAGTACTTC.

This chain links TRBV27 with TRBJ2-1; no clear D. The ends were cut back, 7 bases at V and 2 bases at J, with 12 bases in the middle. CDR3 length: 14 amino acids. Germline V gives CDR1 MNHEY, CDR2 SMNVEV (reference sequence). This chain's CDR3 is CASKHTTTYNEQFF. The CDR3 bases are TGTGCCAGCAAACACACAACGACCTACAATGAGCAGTTCTTC.

J is TRBJ1-6 and V is TRBV6-1, with D tentatively TRBD1 (6 bases). The CDR3 has 17 amino acids. The ends were cut back, 6 bases at V and 7 bases at J, with 22 bases in the middle. Germline CDR1 MNHNS, CDR2 SASEGT. Written as DNA, the CDR3 is TGTGCCAGCAGCTCGGGACCTGGGGGGCCGAGCAATTCACCCCTCCACTTT. Encoded protein: CASSSGPGGPSNSPLHF.

This clonotype was counted between two and nine times. V gene TRBV20-1 combines with J gene TRBJ1-1; maybe TRBD1 (5 bases). This CDR3 spans 13 amino acids. Germline CDR1 is DFQATT and CDR2 is SNEGSKA (reference sequence). Deletions cut 3 bases from V and 1 base from J, with 9 bases between. The CDR3 DNA sequence: TGCAGTGCTAGTGCAGGGCGGAACACTGAAGCTTTCTTT. It is translated as CSASAGRNTEAFF.

This clonotype was counted ten times or more. V and J are TRBV21-1 and TRBJ2-2; the table gives TRBD2 as D, unverified against the DNA. TRBV21-1 is reported as a pseudogene. The CDR3 loop spans 20 amino acids. The CDR3 protein is CASSSGLAGEDPLPTGELFF. The CDR3 nucleotides read TGTGCCAGCAGCTCGGGACTAGCGGGAGAAGACCCGTTACCCACCGGGGAGCTGTTTTTT.

This clonotype was found a few times. The chain couples TRBV12-3 or TRBV12-4 to TRBJ2-3; TRBD2 matches 13 bases. CDR3 length: 17 residues. The junction had 12 bases not matched to a gene; V was cut back by 7 bases and J by 5 bases. The CDR3 sequence: CASTGRTSGSMGDTQYF. The CDR3 nucleotides read TGTGCCAGCACCGGGAGGACTAGCGGGAGCATGGGAGATACGCAGTATTTT.